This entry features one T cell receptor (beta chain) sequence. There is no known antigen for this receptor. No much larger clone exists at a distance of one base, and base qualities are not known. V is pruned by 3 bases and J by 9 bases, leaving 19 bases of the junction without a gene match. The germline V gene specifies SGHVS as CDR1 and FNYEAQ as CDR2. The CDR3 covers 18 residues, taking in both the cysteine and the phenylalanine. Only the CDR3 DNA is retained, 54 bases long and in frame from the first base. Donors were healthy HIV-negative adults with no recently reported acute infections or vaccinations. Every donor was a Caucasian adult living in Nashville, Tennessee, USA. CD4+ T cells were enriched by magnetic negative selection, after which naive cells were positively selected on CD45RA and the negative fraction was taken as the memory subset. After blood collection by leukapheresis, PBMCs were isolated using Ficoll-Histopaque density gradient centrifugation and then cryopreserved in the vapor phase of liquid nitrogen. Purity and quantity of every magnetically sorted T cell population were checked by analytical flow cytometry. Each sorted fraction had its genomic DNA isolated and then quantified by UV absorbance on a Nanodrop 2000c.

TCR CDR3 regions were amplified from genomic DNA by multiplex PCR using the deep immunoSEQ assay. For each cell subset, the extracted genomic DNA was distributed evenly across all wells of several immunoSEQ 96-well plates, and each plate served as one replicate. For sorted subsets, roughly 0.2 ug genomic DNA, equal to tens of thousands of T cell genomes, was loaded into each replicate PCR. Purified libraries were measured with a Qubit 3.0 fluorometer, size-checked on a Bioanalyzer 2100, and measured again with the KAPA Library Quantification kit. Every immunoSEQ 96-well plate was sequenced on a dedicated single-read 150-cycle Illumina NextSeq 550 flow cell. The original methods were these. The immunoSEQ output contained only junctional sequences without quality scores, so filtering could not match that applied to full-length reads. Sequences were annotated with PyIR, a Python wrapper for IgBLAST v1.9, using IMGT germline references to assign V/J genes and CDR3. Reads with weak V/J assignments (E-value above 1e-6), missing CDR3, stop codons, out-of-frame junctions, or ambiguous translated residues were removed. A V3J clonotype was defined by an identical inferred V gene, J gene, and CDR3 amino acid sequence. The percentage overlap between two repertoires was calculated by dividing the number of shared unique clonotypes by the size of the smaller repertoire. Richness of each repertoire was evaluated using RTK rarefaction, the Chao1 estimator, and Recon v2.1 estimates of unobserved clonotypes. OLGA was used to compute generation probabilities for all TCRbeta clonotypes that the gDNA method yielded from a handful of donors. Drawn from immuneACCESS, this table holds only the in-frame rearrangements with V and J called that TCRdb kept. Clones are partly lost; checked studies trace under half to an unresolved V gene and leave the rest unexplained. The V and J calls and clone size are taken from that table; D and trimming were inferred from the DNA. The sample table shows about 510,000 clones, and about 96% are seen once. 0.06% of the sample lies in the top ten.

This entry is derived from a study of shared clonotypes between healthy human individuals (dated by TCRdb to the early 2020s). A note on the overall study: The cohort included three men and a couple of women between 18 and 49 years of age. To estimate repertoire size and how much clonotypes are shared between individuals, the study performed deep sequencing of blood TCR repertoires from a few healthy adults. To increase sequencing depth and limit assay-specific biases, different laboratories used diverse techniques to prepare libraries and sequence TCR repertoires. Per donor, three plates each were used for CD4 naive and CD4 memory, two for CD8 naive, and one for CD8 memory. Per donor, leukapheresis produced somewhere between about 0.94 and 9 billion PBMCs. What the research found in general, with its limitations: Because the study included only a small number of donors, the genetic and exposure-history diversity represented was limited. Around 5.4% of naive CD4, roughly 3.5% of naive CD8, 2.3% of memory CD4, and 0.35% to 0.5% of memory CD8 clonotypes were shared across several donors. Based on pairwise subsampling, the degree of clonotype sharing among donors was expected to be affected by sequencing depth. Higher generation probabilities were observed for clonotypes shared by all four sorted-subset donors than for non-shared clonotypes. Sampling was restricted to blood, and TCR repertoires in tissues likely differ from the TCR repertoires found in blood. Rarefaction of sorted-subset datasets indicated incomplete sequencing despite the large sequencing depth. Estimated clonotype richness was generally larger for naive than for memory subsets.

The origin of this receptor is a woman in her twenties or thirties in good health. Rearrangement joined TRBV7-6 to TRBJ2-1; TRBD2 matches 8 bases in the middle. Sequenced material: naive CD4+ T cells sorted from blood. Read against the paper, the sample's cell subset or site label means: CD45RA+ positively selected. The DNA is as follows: TGTGCCAGCAGCTTTAGGATAGCAAGGGTCCCCGGGGGGGGTGAGCAGTTCTTC. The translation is CASSFRIARVPGGGEQFF.